This TCR beta chain originates from a study of T cell changes during pregnancy in multiple sclerosis. Looked up from germline, CDR1 is MNHEY and CDR2 is SMNVEV (reference sequence). V was shortened by 5 bases and J by 7 bases, with 17 bases between the two germline ends. This CDR3 spans 14 amino acids. The method was immunoSEQ multiplex PCR; TCRdb's version includes in-frame clones alone and lacks a portion of them. The sample has 55,000 to 75,000 clones; under 95% are singletons. Sequencing was performed on peripheral blood, taken after pregnancy. The genes are TRBV27 and TRBJ1-1, with a weak D call TRBD1 (6 bases). The sequence came from a female donor with multiple sclerosis, enrolled in a pregnancy study. CDR3 DNA: TGTGCCAGCAGTCGGGCGGGGGGGGGCGGTGAAGCTTTCTTT. This sequence encodes CASSRAGGGGEAFF.